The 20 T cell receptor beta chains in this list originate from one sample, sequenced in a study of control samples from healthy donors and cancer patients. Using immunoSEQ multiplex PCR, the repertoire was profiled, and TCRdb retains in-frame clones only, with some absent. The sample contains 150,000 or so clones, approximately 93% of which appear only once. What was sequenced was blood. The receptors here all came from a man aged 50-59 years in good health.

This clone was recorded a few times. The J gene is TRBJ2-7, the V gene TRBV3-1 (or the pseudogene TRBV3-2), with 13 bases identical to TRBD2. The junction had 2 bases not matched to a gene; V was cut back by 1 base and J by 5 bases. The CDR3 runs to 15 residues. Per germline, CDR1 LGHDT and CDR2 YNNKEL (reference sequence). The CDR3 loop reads CASSQGLAGGDEQYF. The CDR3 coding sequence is TGTGCCAGCAGCCAAGGACTAGCGGGAGGTGACGAGCAGTACTTC.

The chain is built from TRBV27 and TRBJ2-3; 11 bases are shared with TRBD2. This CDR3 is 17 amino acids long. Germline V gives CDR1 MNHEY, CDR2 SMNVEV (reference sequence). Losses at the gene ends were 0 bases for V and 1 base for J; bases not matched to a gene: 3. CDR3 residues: CASSLSLAGGRTDTQYF. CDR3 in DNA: TGTGCCAGCAGTTTATCTCTAGCGGGAGGACGCACAGATACGCAGTATTTT.

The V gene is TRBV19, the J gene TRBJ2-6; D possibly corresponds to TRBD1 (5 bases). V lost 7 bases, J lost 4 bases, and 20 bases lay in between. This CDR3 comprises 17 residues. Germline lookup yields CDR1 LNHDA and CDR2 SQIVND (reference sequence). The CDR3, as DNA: TGTGCCAGTAATCCTTACCTTTCAGGGTCCGGGGCCAACGTCCTGACTTTC. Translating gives CASNPYLSGSGANVLTF. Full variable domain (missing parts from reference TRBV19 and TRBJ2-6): DGGITQSPKYLFRKEGQNVTLSCEQNLNHDAMYWYRQDPGQGLRLIYYSQIVNDFQKGDIAEGYSVSREKKESFPLTVTSAQKNPTAFYLCASNPYLSGSGANVLTFGAGSRLTVL.

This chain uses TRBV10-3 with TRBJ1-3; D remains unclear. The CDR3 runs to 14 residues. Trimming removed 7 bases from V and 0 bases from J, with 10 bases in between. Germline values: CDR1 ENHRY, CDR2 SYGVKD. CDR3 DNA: TGTGCCATCACGACCGCCTCCTCTGGAAACACCATATATTTT. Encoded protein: CAITTASSGNTIYF.

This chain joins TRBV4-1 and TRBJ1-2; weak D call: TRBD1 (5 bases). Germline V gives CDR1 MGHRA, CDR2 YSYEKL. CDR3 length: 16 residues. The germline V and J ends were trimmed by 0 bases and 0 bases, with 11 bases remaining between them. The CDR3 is CASSQDGQLSNYGYTF. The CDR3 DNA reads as TGCGCCAGCAGCCAAGACGGACAATTATCTAACTATGGCTACACCTTC.

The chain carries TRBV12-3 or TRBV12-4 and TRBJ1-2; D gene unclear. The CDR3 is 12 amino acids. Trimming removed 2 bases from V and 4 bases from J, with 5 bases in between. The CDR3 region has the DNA TGTGCCAGCAGTTTACCACCCTATGGCTACACCTTC. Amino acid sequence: CASSLPPYGYTF.

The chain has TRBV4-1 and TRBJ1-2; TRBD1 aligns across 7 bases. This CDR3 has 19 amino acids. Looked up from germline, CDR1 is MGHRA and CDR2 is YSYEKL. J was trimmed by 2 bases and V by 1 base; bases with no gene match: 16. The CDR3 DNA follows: TGCGCCAGCAGCCAAGGACTTCAGGGGGTTCGGTATACGAACTATGGCTACACCTTC. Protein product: CASSQGLQGVRYTNYGYTF.

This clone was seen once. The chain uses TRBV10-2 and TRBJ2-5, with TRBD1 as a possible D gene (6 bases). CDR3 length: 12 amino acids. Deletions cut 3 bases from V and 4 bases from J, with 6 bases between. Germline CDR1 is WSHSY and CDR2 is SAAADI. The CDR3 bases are TGCGCCAGCAGTGAACAGGGAGAGACCCAGTACTTC. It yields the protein CASSEQGETQYF.

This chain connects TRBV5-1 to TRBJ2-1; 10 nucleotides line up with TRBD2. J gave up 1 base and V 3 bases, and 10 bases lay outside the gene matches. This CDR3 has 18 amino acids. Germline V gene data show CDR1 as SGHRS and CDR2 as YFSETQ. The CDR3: CASSWPLAGEVSYNEQFF. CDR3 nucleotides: TGCGCCAGCAGCTGGCCCCTAGCGGGAGAAGTATCCTACAATGAGCAGTTCTTC.

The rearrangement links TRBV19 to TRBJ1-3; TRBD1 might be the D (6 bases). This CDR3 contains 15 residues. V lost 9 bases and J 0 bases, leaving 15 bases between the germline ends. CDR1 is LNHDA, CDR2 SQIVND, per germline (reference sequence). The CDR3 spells CASLGGQYSGNTIYF. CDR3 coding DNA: TGTGCCAGCTTGGGGGGGCAATACTCTGGAAACACCATATATTTT.

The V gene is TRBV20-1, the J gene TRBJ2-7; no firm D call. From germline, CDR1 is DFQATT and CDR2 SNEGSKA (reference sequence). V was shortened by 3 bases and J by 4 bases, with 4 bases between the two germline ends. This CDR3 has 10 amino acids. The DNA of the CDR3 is TGCAGTGCTAGCAAGTACGAGCAGTACTTC. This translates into CSASKYEQYF.

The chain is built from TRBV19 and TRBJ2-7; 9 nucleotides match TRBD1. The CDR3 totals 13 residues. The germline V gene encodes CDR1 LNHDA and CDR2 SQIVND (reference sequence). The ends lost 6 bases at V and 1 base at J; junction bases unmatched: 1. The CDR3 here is CASRTGGSYEQYF. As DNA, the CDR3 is TGTGCCAGTAGGACAGGGGGGTCCTACGAGCAGTACTTC.

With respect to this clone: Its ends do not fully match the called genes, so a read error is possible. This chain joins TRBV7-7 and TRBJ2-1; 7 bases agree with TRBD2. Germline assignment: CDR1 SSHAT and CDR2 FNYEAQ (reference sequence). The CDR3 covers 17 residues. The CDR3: CASSPRMAGEGYNEQFF. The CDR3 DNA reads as TGTGCTAGCAGCCCTAGAATGGCGGGAGAGGGTTACAATGAGCAGTTCTTC.

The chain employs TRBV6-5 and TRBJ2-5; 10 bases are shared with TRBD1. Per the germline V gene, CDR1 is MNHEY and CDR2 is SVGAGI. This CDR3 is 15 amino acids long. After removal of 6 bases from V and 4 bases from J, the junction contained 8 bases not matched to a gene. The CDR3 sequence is CASSVRQGAGETQYF. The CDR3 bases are TGTGCCAGCAGCGTAAGACAGGGGGCTGGAGAGACCCAGTACTTC.

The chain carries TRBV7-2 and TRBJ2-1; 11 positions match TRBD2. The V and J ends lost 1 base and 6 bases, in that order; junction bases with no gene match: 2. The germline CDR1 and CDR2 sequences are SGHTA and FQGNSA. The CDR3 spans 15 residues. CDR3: CASSLVAGGSNEQFF. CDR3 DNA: TGTGCCAGCAGCTTAGTAGCGGGAGGGAGCAATGAGCAGTTCTTC.

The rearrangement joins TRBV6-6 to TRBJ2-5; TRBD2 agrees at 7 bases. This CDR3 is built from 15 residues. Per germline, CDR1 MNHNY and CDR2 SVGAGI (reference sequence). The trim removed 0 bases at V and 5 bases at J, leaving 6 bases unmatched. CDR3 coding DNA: TGTGCCAGCAGTTACTCGGCGGGAGTGGGGGAGACCCAGTACTTC. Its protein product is CASSYSAGVGETQYF.

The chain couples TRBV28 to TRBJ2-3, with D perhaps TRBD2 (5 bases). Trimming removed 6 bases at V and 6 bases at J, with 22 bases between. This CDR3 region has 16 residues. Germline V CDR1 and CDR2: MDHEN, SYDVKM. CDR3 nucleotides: TGTGCCAGCAGCGACCCTCGGACGGCGCTAGCCGATACGCAGTATTTT. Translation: CASSDPRTALADTQYF.

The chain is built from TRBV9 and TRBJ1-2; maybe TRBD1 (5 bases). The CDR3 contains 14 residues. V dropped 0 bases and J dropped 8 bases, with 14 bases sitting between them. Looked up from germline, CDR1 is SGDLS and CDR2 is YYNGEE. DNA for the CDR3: TGTGCCAGCAGCGTAGCTGGCAGGGAAGGCGGCTACACCTTC. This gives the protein CASSVAGREGGYTF.

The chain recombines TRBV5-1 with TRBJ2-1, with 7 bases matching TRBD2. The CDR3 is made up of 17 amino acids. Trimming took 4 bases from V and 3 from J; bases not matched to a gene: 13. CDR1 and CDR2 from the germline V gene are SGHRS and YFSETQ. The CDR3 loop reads CASSPGALAEIYNEQFF. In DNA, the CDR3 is TGCGCCAGCAGCCCCGGCGCGCTAGCGGAGATCTACAATGAGCAGTTCTTC.

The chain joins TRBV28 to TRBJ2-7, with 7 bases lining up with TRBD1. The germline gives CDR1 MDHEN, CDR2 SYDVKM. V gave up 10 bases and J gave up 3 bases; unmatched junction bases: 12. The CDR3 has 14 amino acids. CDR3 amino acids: CAISRRDRLYEQYF. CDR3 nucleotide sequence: TGTGCCATCTCACGTCGGGACAGACTCTACGAGCAGTACTTC.